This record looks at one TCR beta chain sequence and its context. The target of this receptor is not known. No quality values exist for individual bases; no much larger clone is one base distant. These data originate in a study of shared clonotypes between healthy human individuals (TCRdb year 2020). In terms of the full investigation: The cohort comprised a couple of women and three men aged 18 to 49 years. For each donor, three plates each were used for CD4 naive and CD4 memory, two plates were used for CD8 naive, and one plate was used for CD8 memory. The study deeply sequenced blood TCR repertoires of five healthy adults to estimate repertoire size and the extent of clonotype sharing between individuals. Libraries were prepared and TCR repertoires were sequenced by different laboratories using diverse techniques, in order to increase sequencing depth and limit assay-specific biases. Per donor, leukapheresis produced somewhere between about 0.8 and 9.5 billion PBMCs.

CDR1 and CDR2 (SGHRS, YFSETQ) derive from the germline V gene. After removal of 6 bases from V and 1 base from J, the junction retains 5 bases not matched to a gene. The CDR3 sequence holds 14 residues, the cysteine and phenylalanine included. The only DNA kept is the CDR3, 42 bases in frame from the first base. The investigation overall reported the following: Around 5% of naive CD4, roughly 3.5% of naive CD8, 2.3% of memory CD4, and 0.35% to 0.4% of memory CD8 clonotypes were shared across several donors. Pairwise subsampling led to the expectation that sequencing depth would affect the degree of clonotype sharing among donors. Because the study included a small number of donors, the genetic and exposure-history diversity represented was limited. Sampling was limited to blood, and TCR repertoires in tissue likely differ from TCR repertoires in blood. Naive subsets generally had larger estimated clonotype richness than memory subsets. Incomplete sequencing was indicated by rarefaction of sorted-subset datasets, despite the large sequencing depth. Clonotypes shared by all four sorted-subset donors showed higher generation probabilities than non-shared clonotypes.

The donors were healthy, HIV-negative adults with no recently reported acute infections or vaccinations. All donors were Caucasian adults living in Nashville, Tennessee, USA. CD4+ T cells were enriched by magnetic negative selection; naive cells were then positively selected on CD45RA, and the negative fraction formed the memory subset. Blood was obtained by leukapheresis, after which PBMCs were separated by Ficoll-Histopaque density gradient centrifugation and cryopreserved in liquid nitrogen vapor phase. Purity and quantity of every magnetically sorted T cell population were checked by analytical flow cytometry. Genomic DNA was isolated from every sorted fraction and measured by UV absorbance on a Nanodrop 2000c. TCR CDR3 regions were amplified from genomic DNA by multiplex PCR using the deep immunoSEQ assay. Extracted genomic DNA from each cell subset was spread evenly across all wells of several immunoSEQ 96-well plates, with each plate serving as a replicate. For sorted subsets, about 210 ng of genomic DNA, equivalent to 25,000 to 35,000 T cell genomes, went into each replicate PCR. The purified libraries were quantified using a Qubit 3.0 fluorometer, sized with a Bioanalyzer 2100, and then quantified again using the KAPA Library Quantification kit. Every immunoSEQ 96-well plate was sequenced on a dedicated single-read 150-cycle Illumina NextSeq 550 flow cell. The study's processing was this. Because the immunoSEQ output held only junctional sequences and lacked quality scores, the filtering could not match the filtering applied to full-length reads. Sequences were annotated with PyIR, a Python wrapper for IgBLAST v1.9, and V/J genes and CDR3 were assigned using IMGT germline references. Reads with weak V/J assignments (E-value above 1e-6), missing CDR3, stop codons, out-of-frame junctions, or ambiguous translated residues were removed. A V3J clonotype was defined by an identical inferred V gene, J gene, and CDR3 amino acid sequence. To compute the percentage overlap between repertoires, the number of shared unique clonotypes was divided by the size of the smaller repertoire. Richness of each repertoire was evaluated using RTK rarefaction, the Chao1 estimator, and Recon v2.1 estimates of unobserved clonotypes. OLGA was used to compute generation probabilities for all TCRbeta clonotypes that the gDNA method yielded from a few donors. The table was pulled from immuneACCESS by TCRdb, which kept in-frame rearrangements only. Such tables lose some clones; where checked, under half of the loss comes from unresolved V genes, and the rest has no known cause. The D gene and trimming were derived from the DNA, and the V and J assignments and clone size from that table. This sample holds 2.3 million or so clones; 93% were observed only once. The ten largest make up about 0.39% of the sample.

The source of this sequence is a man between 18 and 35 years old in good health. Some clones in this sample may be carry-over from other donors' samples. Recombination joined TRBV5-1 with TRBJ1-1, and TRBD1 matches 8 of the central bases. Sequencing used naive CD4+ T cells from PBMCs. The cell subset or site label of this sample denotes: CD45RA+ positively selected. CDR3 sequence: CASNTGTGNTEAFF. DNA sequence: TGCGCCAGCAACACCGGGACAGGGAACACTGAAGCTTTCTTT.